This TCR beta chain was captured by sequencing in a study of CD8 T cells in ankylosing spondylitis. Study outcomes and limitations: Ankylosing spondylitis blood appeared to carry a characteristic TCR beta motif of 7 or 8 highly homologous variants. In ankylosing spondylitis patients, matched synovial fluid reportedly showed significant enrichment of disease-linked clones.

TCRdb re-analysed the 5' RACE reads in MiXCR, keeping a single row per CDR3 protein. The repertoire holds 10,000 or so distinct CDR3 sequences, under 6.5% seen once, with 41% in the top ten. The V and J ends lost 1 base and 4 bases, in that order; junction bases with no gene match: 3. This CDR3 is built from 16 residues. Germline V gives CDR1 SGDLS, CDR2 YYNGEE. This clonotype has ten or more counts. Its target is not known. The V and J genes are TRBV9 and TRBJ2-3; 13 bases fit TRBD2. The sequence derives from a female donor with ankylosing spondylitis or in good health (not recorded which). Sequencing input: blood, either unsorted or a sorted T cell fraction (not recorded which). Here the CDR3 DNA reads TGTGCCAGCAGCGTATCACTAGCGGGAGGGCCAGATACGCAGTATTTT. Translated, it gives CASSVSLAGGPDTQYF.